This T cell receptor (beta chain) was recovered during a study of blood T cell repertoires in COVID-19. Study overall: From the United States, Italy and Spain came samples of acute and convalescent COVID-19. Nucleic acid was either cDNA or gDNA, and it came from T cells, B-cell-depleted T cells, or PBMCs.

The data were produced by immunoSEQ multiplex PCR, yet TCRdb's version contains in-frame clones alone and is incomplete. The sample contains approximately 500,000 clones, nearly 90% of which appear only once. The CDR3 covers 14 residues. V gave up 3 bases and J gave up 4 bases; unmatched junction bases: 4. The germline V gene encodes CDR1 SGDLS and CDR2 YYNGEE. This receptor was identified in a man aged 18-30 years with COVID-19, enrolled during active disease. Sequenced sample: peripheral blood. The chain carries TRBV9 and TRBJ1-1, with 9 positions matching TRBD1. The CDR3 DNA is TGTGCCAGCAGCGGACAGGGGGTCGGCACTGAAGCTTTCTTT. Protein product: CASSGQGVGTEAFF. The whole variable domain, filled in from reference TRBV9 and TRBJ1-1, reads DSGVTQTPKHLITATGQRVTLRCSPRSGDLSVYWYQQSLDQGLQFLIQYYNGEERAKGNILERFSAQQFPDLHSELNLSSLELGDSALYFCASSGQGVGTEAFFGQGTRLTVV.